These 14 T cell receptor beta chains came from one sample sequenced in a study of shared clonotypes between healthy human individuals. Using immunoSEQ multiplex PCR, the repertoire was profiled, and TCRdb retains in-frame clones only, with some absent. Among more than 1.2 million clones listed, approximately 98.5% were seen once. Sequencing was done on a sample of naive CD4+ T cells sorted from blood. Subset specified: CD45RA+ positively selected. Every receptor here comes from a man aged 25-45 years in good health.

V gene TRBV7-2 combines with J gene TRBJ1-3; unclear D gene. Germline V gene sequence: CDR1 SGHTA, CDR2 FQGNSA. CDR3 length equals 14 residues. V was trimmed by 1 base and J by 4 bases, leaving 8 bases between them. The CDR3 DNA sequence: TGTGCCAGCAGCTTAGACCAAGCCGGAAACACCATATATTTT. Translating it yields CASSLDQAGNTIYF.

The J gene is TRBJ1-2, the V gene TRBV10-1; possible D gene TRBD1, 6 bases. V was shortened by 3 bases and J by 2 bases, with 16 bases between the two germline ends. This CDR3 is built from 16 residues. Germline V gene sequence: CDR1 WNHNN, CDR2 SYGVQD (reference sequence). Here the CDR3 DNA reads TGCGCCAGCAGTGAAGGGACACCAAGGAGGAACTATGGCTACACCTTC. This translates into CASSEGTPRRNYGYTF.

The DNA of the CDR3 is TGTGCCAGCAGTGGCGGGGAGCGCGAGCAGTACTTC. Translation gives CASSGGEREQYF. The chain recombines TRBV2 with TRBJ2-7; TRBD2 is a possible D gene (6 bases). The CDR3 is 12 residues long. The germline V gene encodes CDR1 SNHLY and CDR2 FYNNEI. Trimming stripped 4 bases from V and 6 bases from J, with 10 bases between.

V gene TRBV29-1 combines with J gene TRBJ2-3, with D perhaps being TRBD1 or TRBD2 (6 bases each). Trimming took off 7 bases at V and 4 bases at J, with 12 bases between the two ends. Germline CDR1 reads SQVTM; CDR2 reads ANQGSEA. The CDR3 is 12 residues long. The CDR3 nucleotides are TGCAGCGGATCCGGGGGCCCAGATACGCAGTATTTT. It yields the protein CSGSGGPDTQYF.

The chain uses TRBV5-6 and TRBJ2-7; tentative D call: TRBD2 (6 bases). The germline V gene has CDR1 SGHDT and CDR2 YYEEEE. Trimming took off 3 bases at V and 6 bases at J, with 16 bases between the two ends. The CDR3 has 14 amino acids. The CDR3 here is CASSSVGGTFEQYF. In DNA form, the CDR3 reads TGTGCCAGCAGCTCAGTGGGGGGAACTTTCGAGCAGTACTTC.

This chain uses TRBV5-1 with TRBJ2-2, with a possible D match to TRBD1 (6 bases). The CDR3 spans 18 residues. V dropped 1 base and J dropped 0 bases, with 16 bases sitting between them. CDR1 and CDR2 from the germline V gene are SGHRS and YFSETQ. The CDR3 DNA follows: TGCGCCAGCAGCTTGTGGGTCACCGGGACACCGAACACCGGGGAGCTGTTTTTT. As protein: CASSLWVTGTPNTGELFF.

The chain recombines TRBV27 with TRBJ2-1, with D possibly TRBD2 on 7 matching bases. This CDR3 has 16 amino acids. Germline V gives CDR1 MNHEY, CDR2 SMNVEV (reference sequence). The ends were cut back, 6 bases at V and 1 base at J, with 16 bases in the middle. The CDR3 region is CASSRGGAKSYNEQFF. The DNA of the CDR3 is TGTGCCAGCAGCCGAGGGGGGGCGAAATCCTACAATGAGCAGTTCTTC.

This chain links TRBV20-1 with TRBJ2-1, with D possibly matching TRBD2 (5 bases). In germline, CDR1 is DFQATT, CDR2 SNEGSKA (reference sequence). The CDR3 spans 10 residues. With 8 bases removed from V and 6 bases from J, the gap between germline ends came to 8 bases. CDR3 region: CSLAGNEQFF. DNA of the CDR3: TGCAGTCTCGCGGGCAATGAGCAGTTCTTC.

CDR3 in amino acids: CASSDPAGGPGEQYF. The DNA of the CDR3 is TGCGCCAGCAGCGACCCAGCGGGAGGGCCTGGCGAGCAGTACTTC. V and J are TRBV5-1 and TRBJ2-7, with TRBD2 matching 10 bases. The CDR3 sequence is 15 residues long. V shed 4 bases, J shed 6 bases, and the junction held 10 bases outside the gene matches. Germline V lookup: CDR1 SGHRS, CDR2 YFSETQ.

The gene calls are TRBV5-4 and TRBJ2-5, with 11 bases aligning to TRBD2. The CDR3 runs 15 residues. V shed 1 base and J 3 bases; nucleotides not matched to a gene: 2. Germline V gene data show CDR1 as SGHNT and CDR2 as YYREEE (reference sequence). As DNA, the CDR3 is TGTGCCAGCAGCTTGATGACTAGCGGGGAAGAGACCCAGTACTTC. It specifies CASSLMTSGEETQYF. Full variable domain (rest looked up from reference TRBV5-4 and TRBJ2-5): ETGVTQSPTHLIKTRGQQVTLRCSSQSGHNTVSWYQQALGQGPQFIFQYYREEENGRGNFPPRFSGLQFPNYSSELNVNALELDDSALYLCASSLMTSGEETQYFGPGTRLLVL.

The chain uses TRBV27 and TRBJ2-2; possible D gene TRBD1, 6 bases. The CDR3 spans 14 residues. The germline V gene has CDR1 MNHEY and CDR2 SMNVEV (reference sequence). V was pared by 5 bases and J by 7 bases, with 14 bases between. CDR3 in DNA: TGTGCCAGCAGTCTGAAACAGGGAAACGGGGAGCTGTTTTTT. Its protein product is CASSLKQGNGELFF.

The V call is TRBV28, the J call TRBJ2-3, with no clear D. Germline-derived CDR1 and CDR2 are MDHEN and SYDVKM. The CDR3 spans 11 residues. Trimming stripped 5 bases from V and 10 bases from J, with 10 bases between. The CDR3 is CASSIQTAQYF. In DNA, the CDR3 is TGTGCCAGCAGTATACAAACGGCGCAGTATTTT.

V gene TRBV4-1 combines with J gene TRBJ2-1; 8 positions agree with TRBD2. Germline V gene data show CDR1 as MGHRA and CDR2 as YSYEKL. CDR3 length equals 16 residues. V shed 0 bases, J shed 10 bases, and the junction held 11 bases outside the gene matches. The CDR3 DNA reads as TGCGCCAGCAGCCAAGATAATGGCCTTAGCGGGAACGAGCAGTTCTTC. This encodes CASSQDNGLSGNEQFF.

The chain has TRBV9 and TRBJ1-2, with 8 bases aligning to TRBD1. The trim removed 3 bases at V and 8 bases at J, leaving 9 bases unmatched. Germline CDR1 reads SGDLS; CDR2 reads YYNGEE. The CDR3 contains 14 residues. In DNA, the CDR3 is TGTGCCAGCAGCGCCAGGACAGGGATAGGAGGCTACACCTTC. Its translation: CASSARTGIGGYTF.